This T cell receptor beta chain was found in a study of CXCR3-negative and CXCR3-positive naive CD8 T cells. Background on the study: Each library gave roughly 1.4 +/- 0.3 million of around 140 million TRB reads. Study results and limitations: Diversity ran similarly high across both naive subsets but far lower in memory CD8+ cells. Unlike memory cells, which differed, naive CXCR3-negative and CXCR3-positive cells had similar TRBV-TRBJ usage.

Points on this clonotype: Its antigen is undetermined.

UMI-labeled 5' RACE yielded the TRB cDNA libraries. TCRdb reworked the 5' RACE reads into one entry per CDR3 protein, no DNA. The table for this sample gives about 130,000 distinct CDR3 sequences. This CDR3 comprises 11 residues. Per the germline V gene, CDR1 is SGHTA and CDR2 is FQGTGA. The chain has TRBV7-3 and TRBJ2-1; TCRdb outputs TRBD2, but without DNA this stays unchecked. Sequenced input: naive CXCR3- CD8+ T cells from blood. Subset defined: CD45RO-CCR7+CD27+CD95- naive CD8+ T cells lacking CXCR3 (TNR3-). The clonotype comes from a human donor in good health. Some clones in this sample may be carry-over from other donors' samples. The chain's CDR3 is CASSLGSEQFF.